This entry features one T cell receptor beta chain sequence. The antigen remains undetermined. The sample comes from a study of cytomegalovirus exposure and HLA in healthy donors. Notes on the study in general: In a later analysis, TCR beta V- and J-gene trimming was associated with a missense DCLRE1C variant. In a later analysis, DRB1 alleles had the most associated TCRs; HLA-C alleles the fewest. Researchers catalogued approximately 170 TCR beta chains as cytomegalovirus-associated.

As for the donors, each was a healthy bone marrow donor. It was with 60 Vbeta and 13 Jbeta primers that the PCR ran. The protocol was immunoSEQ multiplex PCR, while the TCRdb copy is restricted to in-frame clones and leaves out a portion. The profile shows over 85,000 clones, 80% to 85% of them singletons. This CDR3 comprises 15 residues. In germline, CDR1 is SNHLY, CDR2 FYNNEI. Trimming shortened V by 4 bases and J by 3 bases, and 13 bases separated the two germline ends. Sequencing was done on a sample of PBMCs. This chain joins TRBV2 and TRBJ1-5, with D tentatively TRBD1 (6 bases). This receptor was taken from a woman in her sixties in good health and CMV-seropositive. CDR3: CASSGSGEYNQPQHF. The CDR3 region has the DNA TGTGCCAGCAGTGGGTCAGGGGAATACAATCAGCCCCAGCATTTT.